Below are 26 T cell receptor beta chains sequenced from a single sample in a study of shared clonotypes between healthy human individuals. The data were produced by immunoSEQ multiplex PCR, yet TCRdb's version contains in-frame clones alone and is incomplete. The table includes about 1.5 million clones, roughly 96% detected once. The source material was naive CD4+ T cells sorted from blood. Subset noted: CD45RA+ positively selected. The source is a man aged 25 to 45 in good health.

The chain employs TRBV18 and TRBJ1-1, with 7 positions matching TRBD1. Trimming took 6 bases from V and 4 from J; bases not matched to a gene: 11. The CDR3 consists of 15 residues. CDR1 is KGHSH, CDR2 LQKENI, per germline. CDR3 bases: TGTGCCAGCTCCGTCGTAACAGGGGCAGGCACTGAAGCTTTCTTT. Its translation: CASSVVTGAGTEAFF. The complete variable domain, with remaining parts taken from reference TRBV18 and TRBJ1-1, reads NAGVMQNPRHLVRRRGQEARLRCSPMKGHSHVYWYRQLPEEGLKFMVYLQKENIIDESGMPKERFSAEFPKEGPSILRIQQVVRGDSAAYFCASSVVTGAGTEAFFGQGTRLTVV.

A single count supports this clone. J is TRBJ1-4 and V is TRBV14; no clear D gene. The germline CDR1 and CDR2 sequences are SGHDN and FVKESK. V lost 1 base and J 3 bases, leaving 18 bases between the germline ends. CDR3 size: 18 residues. CDR3 residues: CASSQAVHGIRSNEKLFF. Here the CDR3 DNA reads TGTGCCAGCAGCCAAGCTGTACACGGGATTCGGTCTAATGAAAAACTGTTTTTT.

The V call is TRBV28, the J call TRBJ2-3; D not certain. The CDR3 length is 12 residues. The V end was cut by 4 bases, the J end by 14 bases, with 16 bases between. CDR1 and CDR2 from the germline V gene are MDHEN and SYDVKM. CDR3 region: CASSSPAYGTYF. In nucleotides, the CDR3 is TGTGCCAGCAGTTCCCCAGCGTACGGCACGTATTTT. The entire variable domain, with the rest obtained from reference TRBV28 and TRBJ2-3, is as follows: DVKVTQSSRYLVKRTGEKVFLECVQDMDHENMFWYRQDPGLGLRLIYFSYDVKMKEKGDIPEGYSVSREKKERFSLILESASTNQTSMYLCASSSPAYGTYFGPGTRLTVL.

The chain combines TRBV7-2 with TRBJ2-5; 7 bases are shared with TRBD1. The CDR3 is 15 amino acids. V was pared by 0 bases and J by 4 bases, with 5 bases of the junction left unmatched. The germline V gene has CDR1 SGHTA and CDR2 FQGNSA. The CDR3, as DNA: TGTGCCAGCAGCTTAGCCAGGGGGTTGAGAGAGACCCAGTACTTC. It yields the protein CASSLARGLRETQYF.

The DNA of the CDR3 is TGTGCCACCAGCAGAGCCCCCCAGACTGGCGGACGCACAGATACGCAGTATTTT. Amino acid sequence: CATSRAPQTGGRTDTQYF. The J gene is TRBJ2-3, the V gene TRBV15; the D is unclear. The CDR3 is made up of 18 amino acids. Trimming removed 1 base at V and 1 base at J, with 18 bases between. Germline CDR1 is LNHNV and CDR2 is YYDKDF (reference sequence).

This clone was seen just once. This chain joins TRBV28 and TRBJ1-2; D perhaps matches TRBD1 (6 bases). Germline CDR1 is MDHEN and CDR2 is SYDVKM. Trimming removed 5 bases at V and 1 base at J, with 17 bases between. This CDR3 contains 16 residues. The CDR3 DNA sequence: TGTGCCAGCAGTCTATCAAGCTGGACAGTTAACTATGGCTACACCTTC. Translating it yields CASSLSSWTVNYGYTF.

The chain links TRBV7-3 to TRBJ2-2; TRBD2 aligns across 10 bases. Germline assignment: CDR1 SGHTA and CDR2 FQGTGA. Trimming cost V 5 bases and J 2 bases; bases outside gene matches: 8. This CDR3 comprises 17 residues. This CDR3 reads CASSPSGSPLNTGELFF. DNA of the CDR3: TGTGCCAGCAGCCCTAGCGGGAGTCCCCTTAACACCGGGGAGCTGTTTTTT.

J is TRBJ2-7 and V is TRBV11-2, with 12 bases that match TRBD1. In germline, CDR1 is SGHAT, CDR2 FQNNGV. Germline trimming cut 7 bases from V and 5 bases from J; bases unmatched to any gene: 12. The CDR3 sequence is 16 residues long. CDR3 coding DNA: TGTGCCAGCACCCAAGGCACCGGGACAGGGGGCCACGAGCAGTACTTC. Protein: CASTQGTGTGGHEQYF.

The J gene is TRBJ1-4, the V gene TRBV5-4, with D possibly TRBD1 on 5 matching bases. V was shortened by 4 bases and J by 7 bases, with 14 bases between the two germline ends. CDR1 and CDR2 (germline): SGHNT, YYREEE (reference sequence). The CDR3 loop spans 14 amino acids. CDR3 sequence reads: CASSPGTEFEKLFF. CDR3 DNA sequence: TGTGCCAGCAGCCCCGGGACGGAATTTGAAAAACTGTTTTTT.

As for this clone: In the same sample, other DNA sequences code for this CDR3. The chain combines TRBV6-1 with TRBJ2-7; 12 bases match TRBD1. The CDR3 consists of 15 residues. The V gene end was trimmed by 2 bases and the J gene end by 2 bases; junction bases not matched to a gene: 1. The V gene's germline CDR1 is MNHNS and CDR2 SASEGT. CDR3 sequence: CASSERDRGPYEQYF. The DNA of the CDR3 is TGTGCCAGCAGTGAAAGGGACAGGGGGCCCTACGAGCAGTACTTC.

This sequence joins TRBV6-5 and TRBJ2-5, with D tentatively TRBD1 (6 bases). The V and J ends lost 0 bases and 14 bases respectively, with 16 bases between them. CDR3 length: 13 residues. Germline loops: CDR1 MNHEY, CDR2 SVGAGI. The CDR3 DNA reads as TGTGCCAGCAGTTACTCGCTCCGACAGGACTTCTACTTC. Its translation is CASSYSLRQDFYF.

The chain is built from TRBV11-3 and TRBJ2-1, with D unresolved. The CDR3 extends over 15 amino acids. V was clipped by 5 bases and J by 9 bases, with 20 bases between them. Germline loops: CDR1 SGHNT, CDR2 YENEEA. CDR3 DNA sequence: TGTGCCAGCAGCCATCGGGCTACATACCTCGGTGAGCAGTTCTTC. This encodes CASSHRATYLGEQFF.

The chain recombines TRBV28 with TRBJ1-2; 8 bases align to TRBD1. The CDR3 covers 12 residues. J gave up 12 bases and V 2 bases, and 5 bases lay outside the gene matches. CDR1 MDHEN and CDR2 SYDVKM come from the germline V gene. The CDR3 protein is CASSLGQGFHTF. In DNA form, the CDR3 reads TGTGCCAGCAGTTTAGGACAGGGCTTCCACACCTTC.

The gene calls are TRBV4-3 and TRBJ1-4, with TRBD1 matching 8 bases. There are 15 residues in the CDR3. The V and J ends lost 5 bases and 6 bases, in that order; junction bases with no gene match: 8. Germline assignment: CDR1 LGHNA and CDR2 YSLEER. The CDR3, as DNA: TGCGCCAGCAGCAAAACGCCACAGGGGGATGAAAAACTGTTTTTT. This sequence encodes CASSKTPQGDEKLFF.

The CDR3 DNA reads as TGCGCCAGCAGCCAACCCTCGTACCAAGAGACCCAGTACTTC. Translation gives CASSQPSYQETQYF. The chain uses TRBV4-1 and TRBJ2-5; D unresolved. This CDR3 has 14 residues. Germline CDR1 and CDR2: MGHRA and YSYEKL. The germline V and J ends were trimmed by 2 bases and 0 bases, with 7 bases remaining between them.

The chain recombines TRBV9 with TRBJ2-1, with D possibly being TRBD2 (6 bases). Germline V gives CDR1 SGDLS, CDR2 YYNGEE. V was pared by 0 bases and J by 15 bases, with 16 bases between. This CDR3 region has 13 residues. DNA of the CDR3: TGTGCCAGCAGCGTAGGCGGACTACCCCCGACGTTCTTC. The encoded protein is CASSVGGLPPTFF. Full variable domain (outside the CDR3, taken from reference TRBV9 and TRBJ2-1): DSGVTQTPKHLITATGQRVTLRCSPRSGDLSVYWYQQSLDQGLQFLIQYYNGEERAKGNILERFSAQQFPDLHSELNLSSLELGDSALYFCASSVGGLPPTFFGPGTRLTVL.

V and J are TRBV28 and TRBJ1-5; D possibly corresponds to TRBD1 (5 bases). This CDR3 has 14 residues. V was pared by 7 bases and J by 0 bases, with 10 bases between. Germline CDR1 reads MDHEN; CDR2 reads SYDVKM. The CDR3 region is CASTGENSNQPQHF. The CDR3 region has the DNA TGTGCCAGCACGGGGGAAAATAGCAATCAGCCCCAGCATTTT.

The chain is built from TRBV9 and TRBJ2-3; 10 bases align to TRBD2. From germline, CDR1 is SGDLS and CDR2 YYNGEE. The CDR3 is made up of 16 amino acids. The trim removed 4 bases at V and 2 bases at J, leaving 7 bases unmatched. The CDR3, as DNA: TGTGCCAGCAGCAGACGGACTAGCGGATACACAGATACGCAGTATTTT. It encodes CASSRRTSGYTDTQYF.

This rearrangement joins TRBV28 to TRBJ2-1; 8 nucleotides align to TRBD2. With V trimmed by 4 bases and J by 0 bases, 5 bases remained unmatched. Looked up from germline, CDR1 is MDHEN and CDR2 is SYDVKM. This CDR3 has 16 residues. The DNA for the CDR3 is TGTGCCAGCAGTTCTAAACTAGCGGACTCCTACAATGAGCAGTTCTTC. Translating gives CASSSKLADSYNEQFF.

This clone was seen once. The CDR3 DNA sequence: TGTGCCAGCAGTGACCGGCTAGAATCAGATACGCAGTATTTT. As protein: CASSDRLESDTQYF. The chain has TRBV6-4 and TRBJ2-3; D is undetermined. The CDR3 is 14 residues long. The germline gives CDR1 MRHNA, CDR2 SNTAGT. Trimming pared 2 bases from V and 4 bases from J, leaving 10 bases between.

This chain connects TRBV7-9 to TRBJ1-4, with D perhaps TRBD1 (6 bases). The CDR3 is made up of 15 amino acids. With 5 bases removed from V and 6 bases from J, the gap between germline ends came to 16 bases. The germline V gene encodes CDR1 SEHNR and CDR2 FQNEAQ (reference sequence). CDR3 amino acids: CASSPRAGAYEKLFF. The CDR3 DNA reads TGTGCCAGCAGCCCTAGGGCGGGGGCTTATGAAAAACTGTTTTTT.

In this sample, this clone turned up once. The chain uses TRBV27 and TRBJ2-1, with 7 bases matching TRBD2. The V gene's germline CDR1 is MNHEY and CDR2 SMNVEV (reference sequence). CDR3 length: 15 amino acids. Trimming removed 4 bases from V and 7 bases from J; junction bases left unmatched: 10. CDR3 sequence reads: CASSSWTGGGNEQFF. The DNA of the CDR3 is TGTGCCAGCAGTTCCTGGACTGGGGGGGGTAATGAGCAGTTCTTC.

The rearrangement uses TRBV11-2 and TRBJ2-7; tentatively, D is TRBD1 (6 bases). This CDR3 spans 16 amino acids. The V end lost 6 bases, the J end lost 0 bases, and 18 bases lay between the germline ends. The germline V gene has CDR1 SGHAT and CDR2 FQNNGV. The CDR3 region has the DNA TGTGCCAGCAGAACCCTCCACAGGGTTGGCTCCTACGAGCAGTACTTC. It codes for CASRTLHRVGSYEQYF. Full variable domain (outside the CDR3, taken from reference TRBV11-2 and TRBJ2-7): EAGVAQSPRYKIIEKRQSVAFWCNPISGHATLYWYQQILGQGPKLLIQFQNNGVVDDSQLPKDRFSAERLKGVDSTLKIQPAKLEDSAVYLCASRTLHRVGSYEQYFGPGTRLTVT.

The rearrangement links TRBV7-2 to TRBJ2-7; 13 nucleotides line up with TRBD2. CDR3 length: 14 residues. Per germline, CDR1 SGHTA and CDR2 FQGNSA. Trimming removed 1 base from V and 10 bases from J; junction bases left unmatched: 4. CDR3 loop: CASSLGGLAGVQYF. As DNA, the CDR3 is TGTGCCAGCAGCTTAGGAGGACTAGCGGGAGTTCAGTACTTC.

The chain employs TRBV7-2 and TRBJ2-1; 8 bases line up with TRBD1. Germline-derived CDR1 and CDR2 are SGHTA and FQGNSA. This CDR3 spans 16 amino acids. Trimming removed 1 base from V and 0 bases from J; junction bases left unmatched: 2. The CDR3, as DNA: TGTGCCAGCAGCTTAGGACAGGGGCACTCCTACAATGAGCAGTTCTTC. Protein: CASSLGQGHSYNEQFF.

As to this clone: In the same sample, other DNA sequences code for this CDR3. The rearrangement joins TRBV5-1 to TRBJ2-7; 7 nucleotides align to TRBD1. The CDR3 contains 14 residues. Germline V gives CDR1 SGHRS, CDR2 YFSETQ. Unmatched junction bases numbered 6, after V lost 0 bases and J lost 6 bases. The CDR3 DNA reads TGCGCCAGCAGCTTGGGGCAGGGGGTTGGCGAGCAGTACTTC. This sequence encodes CASSLGQGVGEQYF.